Shown below are 8 T cell receptor beta chains from a single sample sequenced in a study of T cells in Graves' hyperthyroidism and ophthalmopathy (dated by TCRdb to about 2019). Library construction relied on multiplex PCR. The sequencer was an Illumina HiSeq 2000. TCR beta CDR3 regions were amplified from RNA transcripts. For the first round of RT-PCR on the TCR CDR3, the HTBI primer set was used together with the Qiagen OneStep RT-PCR kit. TCRdb trimmed the raw reads at Q25, called clones with MiXCR and kept productive beta chains. All rows with the same CDR3 protein become a single entry with the most common DNA and genes. The sample profile shows around 350,000 distinct CDR3 sequences; 19% of them were found once. The ten largest clones add up to approximately 4% of the sample. The sample taken for sequencing was blood. The receptors were sampled from a woman younger than 30 with Graves' hyperthyroidism.

J is TRBJ1-5 and V is TRBV4-1; D gene uncertain. From germline, CDR1 is MGHRA and CDR2 YSYEKL. Trimming cost V 3 bases and J 7 bases, with 16 bases left between them. The CDR3 contains 15 residues. CDR3 nucleotides: TGCGCCAGCAGCCACCTCCCGGTTGTCCAACAGCCCCAGCATTTT. Translated: CASSHLPVVQQPQHF.

The chain uses TRBV6-1 and TRBJ1-1, with D possibly TRBD1 on 5 matching bases. Germline V gives CDR1 MNHNS, CDR2 SASEGT. CDR3 length equals 15 residues. The V and J ends lost 8 bases and 0 bases respectively, with 16 bases between them. This CDR3 reads CASLQEGMLNTEAFF. Written as DNA, the CDR3 is TGTGCCAGCCTCCAGGAGGGGATGTTGAACACTGAAGCTTTCTTT.

This clonotype has a count of ten or more. The gene calls are TRBV7-3 and TRBJ1-3; D gene ambiguous. Per the germline V gene, CDR1 is SGHTA and CDR2 is FQGTGA. This CDR3 comprises 13 residues. With 1 base removed from V and 2 bases from J, the gap between germline ends came to 3 bases. The CDR3 protein is CASSLMAGNTIYF. In nucleotides, the CDR3 is TGTGCCAGCAGCTTAATGGCTGGAAACACCATATATTTT. The full variable domain, with the rest looked up from reference TRBV7-3 and TRBJ1-3, is GAGVSQTPSNKVTEKGKYVELRCDPISGHTALYWYRQSLGQGPEFLIYFQGTGAADDSGLPNDRFFAVRPEGSVSTLKIQRTERGDSAVYLCASSLMAGNTIYFGEGSWLTVV.

Many counts were recorded for this clonotype. V gene TRBV2 combines with J gene TRBJ2-2; 7 bases align to TRBD1. The CDR3 sequence is 15 residues long. The J segment lost 2 bases and the V segment lost 6 bases, leaving 6 bases of the junction unmatched. The germline CDR1 and CDR2 sequences are SNHLY and FYNNEI. The CDR3 loop reads CASSLTGVNTGELFF. CDR3 nucleotide sequence: TGTGCCAGCAGCCTTACAGGGGTTAACACCGGGGAGCTGTTTTTT.

The sample holds many counts of this clonotype. This sequence joins TRBV2 and TRBJ2-3; either TRBD1 or TRBD2 may supply D (5 bases each). CDR3 length: 16 residues. The V gene lost 2 bases and the J gene lost 5 bases, with 17 bases spanning the gap. Looked up from germline, CDR1 is SNHLY and CDR2 is FYNNEI. CDR3 sequence reads: CASSESSGTGIDTQYF. The DNA of the CDR3 is TGTGCCAGCAGTGAATCTTCTGGGACGGGAATAGATACGCAGTATTTT.

This clonotype occurred many times. The J gene is TRBJ1-1, the V gene TRBV29-1; D is ambiguous. The CDR3 contains 11 residues. Germline V CDR1 and CDR2: SQVTM, ANQGSEA. The V end was cut by 8 bases, the J end by 4 bases, with 11 bases between. The CDR3 reads CSSREGTEAFF. DNA for the CDR3: TGCAGCTCCCGGGAAGGCACTGAAGCTTTCTTT.

There are many counts of this clonotype. The rearrangement joins TRBV5-1 to TRBJ1-6; no reliable D call. Germline V CDR1 and CDR2: SGHRS, YFSETQ. The CDR3 covers 15 residues. Trimming removed 4 bases at V and 5 bases at J, with 13 bases between. CDR3 protein: CASSGLTRNNSPLHF. The CDR3 DNA reads TGCGCCAGCAGCGGACTCACACGGAATAATTCACCCCTCCACTTT.

This clonotype was found many times. The rearrangement uses TRBV20-1 and TRBJ1-2; D may be TRBD1 (5 bases). Trimming cost V 4 bases and J 4 bases, with 19 bases left between them. This CDR3 region has 15 residues. Germline V gene lookup returns CDR1 DFQATT and CDR2 SNEGSKA (reference sequence). For the CDR3, the DNA is TGCAGTGCTACCGGAGTGGCGGGGGGGTCCTATGGCTACACCTTC. Translated: CSATGVAGGSYGYTF.